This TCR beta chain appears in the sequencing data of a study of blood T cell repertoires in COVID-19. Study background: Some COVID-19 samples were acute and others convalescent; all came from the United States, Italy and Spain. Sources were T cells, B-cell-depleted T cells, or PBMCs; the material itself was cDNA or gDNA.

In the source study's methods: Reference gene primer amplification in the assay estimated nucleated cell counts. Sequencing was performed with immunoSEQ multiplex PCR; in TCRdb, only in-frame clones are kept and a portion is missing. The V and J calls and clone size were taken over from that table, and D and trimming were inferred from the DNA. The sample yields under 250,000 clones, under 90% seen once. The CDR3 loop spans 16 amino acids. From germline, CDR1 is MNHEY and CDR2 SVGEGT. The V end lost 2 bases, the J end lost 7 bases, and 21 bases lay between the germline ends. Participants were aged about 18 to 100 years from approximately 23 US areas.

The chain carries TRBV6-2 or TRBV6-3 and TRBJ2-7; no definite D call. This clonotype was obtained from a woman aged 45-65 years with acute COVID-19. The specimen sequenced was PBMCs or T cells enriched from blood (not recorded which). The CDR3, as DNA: TGTGCCAGCAGTTACCCGCTCTCTAATTCCTTACTGGAGCAGTACTTC. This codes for CASSYPLSNSLLEQYF.